What follows describes a single T cell receptor (beta chain). The data belong to a study of blood T cell repertoires in COVID-19. Germline V gene data show CDR1 as MGHDK and CDR2 as SYGVNS. The V gene lost 5 bases and the J gene lost 4 bases, with 11 bases spanning the gap. The CDR3 loop spans 13 amino acids. Libraries were prepared by immunoSEQ multiplex PCR; TCRdb keeps only in-frame clonotypes and omits some of them. The sample includes about 73,000 clones, 83% of them seen just once. The sequenced material came from peripheral blood. The chain recombines TRBV25-1 with TRBJ1-1, with a possible D match to TRBD1 (5 bases). The TCR was taken from a man aged 50 to 59 with active COVID-19. For the CDR3, the DNA is TGTGCCAGCAGTTACGGGGGTAGCACTGAAGCTTTCTTT. It codes for CASSYGGSTEAFF.